A selection of T cell receptor beta chains follows, all from one sample in a study of technical replicates of blood from a handful of donors. Data came from immunoSEQ multiplex PCR; TCRdb stores just in-frame clones and leaves some out. The repertoire consists of tens of thousands of clones, with around 97% occurring once and the leading ten covering 0.18%. The sequencing input was T cells isolated from PBMCs. These receptors originate from a human donor in good health. Both conserved end residues are part of each CDR3. The D gene is left open where the match is weak. The size of a clone is reported for some rows only, either as once, few or many, or as a class for expanded clones.

J	D	length	V	size	CDR3	DNA
TRBJ1-1	TRBD1	15	TRBV18	-	CASSMGRQGNTEAFF	TGTGCCAGCTCGATGGGAAGACAGGGAAACACTGAAGCTTTCTTT
TRBJ2-3	TRBD2	14	TRBV2	-	CASRIAGHTDTQYF	TGTGCCAGCAGGATAGCGGGACACACAGATACGCAGTATTTT
TRBJ2-5	TRBD2	16	TRBV5-1	-	CASIGTSGGGGETQYF	TGCGCCAGCATCGGGACTAGCGGGGGAGGCGGGGAGACCCAGTACTTC
TRBJ1-2	TRBD1	15	TRBV19	-	CASRRDRGRNYGYTF	TGTGCCAGTAGGCGGGACAGGGGGCGCAACTATGGCTACACCTTC
TRBJ2-1	-	14	TRBV5-1	-	CASSLSTAVNEQFF	TGCGCCAGCAGCTTGTCTACAGCCGTAAATGAGCAGTTCTTC
TRBJ2-1	-	15	TRBV28	-	CASGAGWGMDNEQFF	TGTGCCAGCGGGGCCGGGTGGGGAATGGACAATGAGCAGTTCTTC
TRBJ2-7	-	14	TRBV7-6	-	CASSPKGDPYEQYF	TGTGCCAGCAGCCCCAAGGGAGACCCCTACGAGCAGTACTTC
TRBJ2-1	TRBD1	15	TRBV6-5	-	CASSHRGLAYNEQFF	TGTGCCAGCAGTCACAGGGGGCTCGCCTACAATGAGCAGTTCTTC
TRBJ2-2	-	16	TRBV11-2	-	CASSLSGTGMTGELFF	TGTGCCAGCAGCTTATCCGGAACAGGGATGACCGGGGAGCTGTTTTTT
TRBJ1-2	-	12	TRBV7-9	once	CASSLSGGGYTF	TGTGCCAGCAGCTTATCGGGGGGTGGCTACACCTTC